This TCR beta chain came from a study of cytomegalovirus exposure and HLA in healthy donors. Study-level points and caveats: A later analysis found most CMV-associated TCR beta chains apparently HLA-restricted.

Germline CDR1 MDHEN, CDR2 SYDVKM. This CDR3 has 14 amino acids. With V trimmed by 11 bases and J by 0 bases, 6 bases remained unmatched. PCR used 60 Vbeta primers and 13 Jbeta primers. Profiled with immunoSEQ multiplex PCR; TCRdb holds only in-frame clones, not every one. This table has about 180,000 clones, about four fifths appearing once. Points on this clone: Antigen specificity is unknown.

The rearrangement uses TRBV28 and TRBJ2-1; TRBD2 agrees at 8 bases. This clonotype was sampled from a male donor in good health and CMV-seronegative. Sequencing was carried out using PBMCs. CDR3 coding DNA: TGTGCCGCTAGCGGGTTGAGCTCCTACAATGAGCAGTTCTTC. Translated, it gives CAASGLSSYNEQFF.